The next 15 T cell receptor beta chains were all read from a single sample in a study of blood T cell repertoires in COVID-19 (dated by TCRdb to the early 2020s). The receptor library was made with the immunoSEQ multiplex PCR assay. Imported from immuneACCESS, the table was reduced by TCRdb to in-frame sequences with V and J called. These copies leave out some clones; in studies compared against another copy, an unresolved V gene accounts for under half, and the cause of the remainder is not known. This sample gives some 320,000 clones in total; about nine tenths of them show up just once. Together, the top ten hold roughly 2.9% of the sample. The specimen was PBMCs or T cells enriched from blood (not recorded which). The source of these receptors is a woman between 45 and 65 years old who had been exposed to COVID-19.

The chain has TRBV19 and TRBJ1-5, with D tentatively TRBD1 (6 bases). This CDR3 comprises 16 residues. Germline V lookup: CDR1 LNHDA, CDR2 SQIVND (reference sequence). V lost 3 bases and J lost 1, with 13 bases in between. The CDR3, as DNA: TGTGCCAGTAGTATTTCCAGCAGGGGAAGCAATCAGCCCCAGCATTTT. Protein sequence: CASSISSRGSNQPQHF.

This clone has just one count. The chain uses TRBV2 and TRBJ1-6, with 8 bases fitting TRBD1. The CDR3 is 15 residues long. Per the germline V gene, CDR1 is SNHLY and CDR2 is FYNNEI. V shed 6 bases, J shed 9 bases, and the junction held 10 bases outside the gene matches. CDR3 amino acids: CASRASTGEGSPLHF. DNA of the CDR3: TGTGCCAGCAGAGCGTCGACAGGGGAGGGTTCACCCCTCCACTTT.

This chain connects TRBV3-1 (or the pseudogene TRBV3-2) to TRBJ2-3, with 10 bases aligning to TRBD2. The germline CDR1 and CDR2 sequences are LGHDT and YNNKEL (reference sequence). J gave up 4 bases and V 3 bases, and 7 bases lay outside the gene matches. The CDR3 runs to 16 residues. CDR3 in amino acids: CASSHMPSGGADTQYF. The CDR3 DNA sequence: TGTGCCAGCAGCCATATGCCTAGCGGGGGTGCAGATACGCAGTATTTT.

This chain joins TRBV19 and TRBJ1-6; 8 bases match TRBD1. V lost 1 base, J lost 1 base, and 12 bases stayed unmatched. There are 20 residues in the CDR3. CDR1 and CDR2 (germline): LNHDA, SQIVND (reference sequence). CDR3 protein: CASSIAAQGAGSSYNSPLHF. Written as DNA, the CDR3 is TGTGCCAGTAGTATAGCGGCCCAGGGGGCTGGTTCGTCCTATAATTCACCCCTCCACTTT.

The chain joins TRBV2 to TRBJ1-1; D is unclear. CDR1 and CDR2 (germline): SNHLY, FYNNEI. Trimming removed 8 bases at V and 4 bases at J, with 14 bases between. The CDR3 contains 13 residues. CDR3 in DNA: TGTGCCAGCCATGGCACGTCCGTCACTGAAGCTTTCTTT. Translation gives CASHGTSVTEAFF. The whole variable domain, filled in from reference TRBV2 and TRBJ1-1, reads EPEVTQTPSHQVTQMGQEVILRCVPISNHLYFYWYRQILGQKVEFLVSFYNNEISEKSEIFDDQFSVERPDGSNFTLKIRSTKLEDSAMYFCASHGTSVTEAFFGQGTRLTVV.

The gene calls are TRBV24-1 and TRBJ1-2; D gene ambiguous. Germline V lookup: CDR1 KGHDR, CDR2 SFDVKD. The length of the CDR3 is 14 residues. V dropped 1 base and J dropped 7 bases, with 12 bases sitting between them. CDR3 in amino acids: CATSDFGRNSGYTF. CDR3 coding DNA: TGTGCCACCAGTGATTTTGGCAGGAACAGTGGCTACACCTTC.

The chain combines TRBV6-5 with TRBJ2-2, with TRBD2 identical over 9 bases. Germline V lookup: CDR1 MNHEY, CDR2 SVGAGI. V shed 4 bases and J 7 bases; nucleotides not matched to a gene: 10. The CDR3 has 16 amino acids. CDR3 nucleotides: TGTGCCAGCAGTTCCCGGTTGCGGGGGGGCATCGGGGAGCTGTTTTTT. This sequence encodes CASSSRLRGGIGELFF.

The chain couples TRBV2 to TRBJ1-1; D gene ambiguous. Germline values: CDR1 SNHLY, CDR2 FYNNEI. Trimming cost V 4 bases and J 4 bases, with 10 bases left between them. The CDR3 sequence is 13 residues long. The CDR3 sequence is CASSVTRSTEAFF. DNA of the CDR3: TGTGCCAGCAGTGTTACGCGTAGCACTGAAGCTTTCTTT. The full variable domain, completed using reference TRBV2 and TRBJ1-1, is EPEVTQTPSHQVTQMGQEVILRCVPISNHLYFYWYRQILGQKVEFLVSFYNNEISEKSEIFDDQFSVERPDGSNFTLKIRSTKLEDSAMYFCASSVTRSTEAFFGQGTRLTVV.

This chain links TRBV5-5 with TRBJ2-7, with 11 bases identical to TRBD2. V trimming: 4 bases; J trimming: 2 bases; junction bases outside the gene matches: 5. There are 15 residues in the CDR3. Germline V gene data show CDR1 as SGHKS and CDR2 as YYEKEE (reference sequence). CDR3 in DNA: TGTGCCAGCAGCCAACTAGCGGGGGCCACCTACGAGCAGTACTTC. This codes for CASSQLAGATYEQYF. Combining the CDR3 with reference TRBV5-5 and TRBJ2-7 gives the whole variable domain DAGVTQSPTHLIKTRGQQVTLRCSPISGHKSVSWYQQVLGQGPQFIFQYYEKEERGRGNFPDRFSARQFPNYSSELNVNALLLGDSALYLCASSQLAGATYEQYFGPGTRLTVT.

The chain combines TRBV3-1 (or the pseudogene TRBV3-2) with TRBJ2-3; 9 nucleotides line up with TRBD2. Losses at the gene ends were 7 bases for V and 0 bases for J; bases not matched to a gene: 8. The germline V gene encodes CDR1 LGHDT and CDR2 YNNKEL (reference sequence). The CDR3 sequence is 16 residues long. CDR3 loop: CASNDRGGASTDTQYF. In DNA form, the CDR3 reads TGTGCCAGCAACGACCGCGGGGGGGCTAGCACAGATACGCAGTATTTT.

The chain joins TRBV6-5 to TRBJ1-1; TRBD1 matches 8 bases. V dropped 1 base and J dropped 4; count of bases not matched to a gene: 5. CDR1 is MNHEY and CDR2 is SVGAGI in the germline V gene. This CDR3 is 15 amino acids long. The CDR3 coding sequence is TGTGCCAGCAGTTACTTTCCGGACAGGGCCACTGAAGCTTTCTTT. Protein product: CASSYFPDRATEAFF.

The rearrangement links TRBV11-3 to TRBJ2-3, with 9 bases matching TRBD1. V was pared by 5 bases and J by 3 bases, with 9 bases of the junction left unmatched. The CDR3 is made up of 16 amino acids. CDR1 SGHNT and CDR2 YENEEA come from the germline V gene. Here the CDR3 reads CASSRGTGWQTDTQYF. In DNA form, the CDR3 reads TGTGCCAGCAGCCGGGGGACAGGGTGGCAGACAGATACGCAGTATTTT. Together with reference TRBV11-3 and TRBJ2-3, the CDR3 gives the full variable domain: EAGVVQSPRYKIIEKKQPVAFWCNPISGHNTLYWYLQNLGQGPELLIRYENEEAVDDSQLPKDRFSAERLKGVDSTLKIQPAELGDSAVYLCASSRGTGWQTDTQYFGPGTRLTVL.

V and J are TRBV30 and TRBJ2-1; TRBD1 matches 8 bases. With V trimmed by 5 bases and J by 0 bases, 6 bases remained unmatched. The germline V gene has CDR1 GTSNPN and CDR2 SVGIG (reference sequence). The CDR3 extends over 15 amino acids. CDR3 protein: CAWQTGGSSYNEQFF. CDR3 bases: TGTGCCTGGCAAACAGGGGGGAGCTCCTACAATGAGCAGTTCTTC.

The V gene is TRBV5-8, the J gene TRBJ1-2; possible D gene TRBD1, 5 bases. Trimming left V 0 bases short and J 5 bases short, with 20 bases between. The CDR3 is 17 amino acids. Looked up from germline, CDR1 is SGHTS and CDR2 is YDEGEE. For the CDR3, the DNA is TGTGCCAGCAGCTTGGGGGAAGAGGCGCTGGGGCCTTATGGCTACACCTTC. Translated, it gives CASSLGEEALGPYGYTF.

This chain joins TRBV21-1 and TRBJ2-1; TRBD1, the D gene given by the table, was not confirmed from the DNA. TRBV21-1 is annotated as a pseudogene. The CDR3 consists of 20 residues. The CDR3 loop reads CASSKVNNGRTTGAYNEQFF. In DNA form, the CDR3 reads TGTGCCAGCAGCAAAGTGAATAACGGCCGGACTACAGGGGCCTACAATGAGCAGTTCTTC.